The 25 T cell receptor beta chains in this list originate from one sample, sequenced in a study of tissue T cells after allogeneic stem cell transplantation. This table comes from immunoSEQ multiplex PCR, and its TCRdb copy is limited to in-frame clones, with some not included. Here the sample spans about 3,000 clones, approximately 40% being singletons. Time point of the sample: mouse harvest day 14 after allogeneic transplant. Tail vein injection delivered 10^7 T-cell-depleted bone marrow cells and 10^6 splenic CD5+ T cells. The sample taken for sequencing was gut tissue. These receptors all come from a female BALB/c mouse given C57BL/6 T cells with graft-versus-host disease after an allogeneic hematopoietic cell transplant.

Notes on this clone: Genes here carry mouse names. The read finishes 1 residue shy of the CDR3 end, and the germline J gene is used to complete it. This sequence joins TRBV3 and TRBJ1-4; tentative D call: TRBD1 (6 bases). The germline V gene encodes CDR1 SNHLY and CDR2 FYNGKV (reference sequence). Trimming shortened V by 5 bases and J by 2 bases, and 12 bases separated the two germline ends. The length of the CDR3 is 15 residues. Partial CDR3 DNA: TGTGCCAGCAGCCCCCGGGGACAATCCAACGAAAGATTATTT. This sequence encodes CASSPRGQSNERLF. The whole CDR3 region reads CASSPRGQSNERLFF.

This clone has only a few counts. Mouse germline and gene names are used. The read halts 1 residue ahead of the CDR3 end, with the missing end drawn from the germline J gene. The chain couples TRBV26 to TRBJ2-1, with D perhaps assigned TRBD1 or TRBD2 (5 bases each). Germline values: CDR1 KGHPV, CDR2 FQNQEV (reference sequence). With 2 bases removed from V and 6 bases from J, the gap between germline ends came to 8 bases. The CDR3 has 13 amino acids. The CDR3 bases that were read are TGTGCCAGCAGTCTGGGGGGTCGTGCTGAGCAGTTC. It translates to CASSLGGRAEQF. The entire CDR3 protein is CASSLGGRAEQFF.

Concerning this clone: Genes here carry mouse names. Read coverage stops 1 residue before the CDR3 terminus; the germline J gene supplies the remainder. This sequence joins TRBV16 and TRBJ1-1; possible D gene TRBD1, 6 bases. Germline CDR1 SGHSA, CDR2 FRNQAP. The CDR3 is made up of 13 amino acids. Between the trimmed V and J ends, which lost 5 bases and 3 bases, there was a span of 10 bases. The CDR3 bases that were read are TGTGCAAGCAGCCTTCGGACAGACACAGAAGTCTTC. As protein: CASSLRTDTEVF. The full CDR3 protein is CASSLRTDTEVFF.

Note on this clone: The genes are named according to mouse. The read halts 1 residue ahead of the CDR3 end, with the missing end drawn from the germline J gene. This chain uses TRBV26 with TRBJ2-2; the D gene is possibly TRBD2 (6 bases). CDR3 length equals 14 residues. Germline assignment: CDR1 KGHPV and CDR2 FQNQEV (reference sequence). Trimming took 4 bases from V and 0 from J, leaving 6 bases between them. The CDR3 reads CASSRTANTGQLYF. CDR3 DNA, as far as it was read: TGTGCCAGCAGTCGGACTGCAAACACCGGGCAGCTCTAC.

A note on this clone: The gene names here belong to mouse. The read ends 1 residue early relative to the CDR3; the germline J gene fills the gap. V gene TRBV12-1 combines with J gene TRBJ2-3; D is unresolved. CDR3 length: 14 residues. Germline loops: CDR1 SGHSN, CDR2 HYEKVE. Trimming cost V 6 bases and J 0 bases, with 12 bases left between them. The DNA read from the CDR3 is TGTGCCAGCCCTGCCGGATCTAGTGCAGAAACGCTGTAT. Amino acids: CASPAGSSAETLY. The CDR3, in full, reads CASPAGSSAETLYF.

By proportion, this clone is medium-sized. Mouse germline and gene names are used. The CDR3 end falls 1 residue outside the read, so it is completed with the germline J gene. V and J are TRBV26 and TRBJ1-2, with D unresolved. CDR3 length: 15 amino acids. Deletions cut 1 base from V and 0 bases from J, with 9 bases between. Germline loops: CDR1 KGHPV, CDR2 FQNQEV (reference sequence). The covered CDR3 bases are TGTGCCAGCAGTCTGTTTACAGATGCAAACTCCGACTACACC. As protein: CASSLFTDANSDYT. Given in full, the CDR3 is CASSLFTDANSDYTF.

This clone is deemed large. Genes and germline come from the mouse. The DNA read from the CDR3 is TGTGCCAGCTTGACTGGGGCCTTTTCCTATGAACAGTAC. Its translation is CASLTGAFSYEQY. The full CDR3 is CASLTGAFSYEQYF. This chain links TRBV12-1 with TRBJ2-7; TRBD2 matches 8 bases. The read ends 1 residue before the CDR3 terminus; that terminus is restored from the germline J gene. The V gene's germline CDR1 is SGHSN and CDR2 HYEKVE. CDR3 length equals 14 residues. The trim removed 5 bases at V and 1 base at J, leaving 6 bases unmatched.

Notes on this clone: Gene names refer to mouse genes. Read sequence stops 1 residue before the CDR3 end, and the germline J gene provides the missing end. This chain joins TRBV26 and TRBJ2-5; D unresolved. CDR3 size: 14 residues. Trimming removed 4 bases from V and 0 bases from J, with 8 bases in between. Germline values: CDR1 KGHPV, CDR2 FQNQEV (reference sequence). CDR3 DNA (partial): TGTGCCAGCAGTCCGACATTTAACCAAGACACCCAGTAC. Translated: CASSPTFNQDTQY. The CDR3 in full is CASSPTFNQDTQYF.

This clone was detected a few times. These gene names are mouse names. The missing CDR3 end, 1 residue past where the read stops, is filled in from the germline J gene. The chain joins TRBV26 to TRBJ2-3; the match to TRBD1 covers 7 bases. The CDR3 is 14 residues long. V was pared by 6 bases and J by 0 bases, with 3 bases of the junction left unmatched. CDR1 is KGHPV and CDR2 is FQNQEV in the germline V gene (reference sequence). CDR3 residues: CASRTGSSAETLYF. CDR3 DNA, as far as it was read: TGTGCCAGCAGGACAGGGTCTAGTGCAGAAACGCTGTAT.

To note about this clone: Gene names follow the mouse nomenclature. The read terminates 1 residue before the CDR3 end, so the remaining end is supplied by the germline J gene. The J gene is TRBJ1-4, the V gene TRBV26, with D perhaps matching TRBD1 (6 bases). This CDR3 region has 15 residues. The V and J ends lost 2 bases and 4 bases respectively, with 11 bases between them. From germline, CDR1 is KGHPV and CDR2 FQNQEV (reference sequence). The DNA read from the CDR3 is TGTGCCAGCAGTCTGGCCGGGACACACAACGAAAGATTATTT. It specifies CASSLAGTHNERLF. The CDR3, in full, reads CASSLAGTHNERLFF.

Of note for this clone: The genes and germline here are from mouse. The part of the CDR3 DNA that was read is TGTGCCAGCAGTCTCGAGGGGCTGGGCTCCGACTACACC. Residues: CASSLEGLGSDYT. The entire CDR3 sequence reads CASSLEGLGSDYTF. This chain connects TRBV26 to TRBJ1-2, with D perhaps TRBD1 (5 bases). The read stops 1 residue short of the end of the CDR3; the missing end is completed from the germline J gene. Germline CDR1 KGHPV, CDR2 FQNQEV (reference sequence). The CDR3 contains 14 residues. V lost 3 bases to trimming and J lost 4 bases, with 12 bases between them.

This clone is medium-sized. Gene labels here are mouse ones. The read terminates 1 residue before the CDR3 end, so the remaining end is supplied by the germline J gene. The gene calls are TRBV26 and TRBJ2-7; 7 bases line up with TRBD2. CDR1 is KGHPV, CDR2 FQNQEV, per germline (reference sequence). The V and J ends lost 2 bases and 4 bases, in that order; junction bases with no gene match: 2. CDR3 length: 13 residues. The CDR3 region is CASSLPGGYEQYF. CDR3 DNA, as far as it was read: TGTGCCAGCAGTCTGCCTGGGGGTTATGAACAGTAC.

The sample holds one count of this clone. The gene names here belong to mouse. The CDR3 DNA, read in part, is TGTGCAAGCAGCCGACTGGGGGATCAAAACACCTTGTAC. Translated, it gives CASSRLGDQNTLY. The whole CDR3 protein is CASSRLGDQNTLYF. V and J are TRBV16 and TRBJ2-4, with 9 bases lining up with TRBD2. The CDR3 is cut off 1 residue early in the read; its end comes from the germline J gene. This CDR3 region has 14 residues. The trim removed 5 bases at V and 2 bases at J, leaving 2 bases unmatched. Germline CDR1 reads SGHSA; CDR2 reads FRNQAP. The full variable domain, completed using reference TRBV16 and TRBJ2-4, is NAGVIQTPRHKVTGKGQEATLWCEPISGHSAVFWYRQTIVQGLEFLTYFRNQAPIDDSGMPKERFSAQMPNQSHSTLKIQSTQPQDSAVYLCASSRLGDQNTLYFGAGTRLSVL.

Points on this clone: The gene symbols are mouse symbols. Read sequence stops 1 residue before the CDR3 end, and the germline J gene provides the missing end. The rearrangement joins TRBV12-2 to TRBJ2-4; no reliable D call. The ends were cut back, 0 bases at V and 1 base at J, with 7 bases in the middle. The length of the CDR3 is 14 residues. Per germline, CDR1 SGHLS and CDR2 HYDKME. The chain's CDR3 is CASSLGWGQNTLYF. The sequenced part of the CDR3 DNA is TGTGCCAGCTCTCTCGGGTGGGGTCAAAACACCTTGTAC.

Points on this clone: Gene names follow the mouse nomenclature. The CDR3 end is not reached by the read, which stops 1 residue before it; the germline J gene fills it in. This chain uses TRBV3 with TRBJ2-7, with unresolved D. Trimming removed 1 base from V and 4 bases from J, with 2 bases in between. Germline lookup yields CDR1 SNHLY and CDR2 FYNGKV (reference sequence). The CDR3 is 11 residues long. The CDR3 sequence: CASSLGYEQYF. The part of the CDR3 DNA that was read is TGTGCCAGCAGCTTAGGGTATGAACAGTAC.

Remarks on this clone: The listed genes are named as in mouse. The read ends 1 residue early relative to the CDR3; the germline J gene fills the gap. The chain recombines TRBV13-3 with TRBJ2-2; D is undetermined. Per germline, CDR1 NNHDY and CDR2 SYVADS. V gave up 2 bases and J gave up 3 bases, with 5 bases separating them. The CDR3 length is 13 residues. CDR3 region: CASSEKDTGQLYF. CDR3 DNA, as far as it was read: TGTGCCAGCAGTGAGAAGGACACCGGGCAGCTCTAC.

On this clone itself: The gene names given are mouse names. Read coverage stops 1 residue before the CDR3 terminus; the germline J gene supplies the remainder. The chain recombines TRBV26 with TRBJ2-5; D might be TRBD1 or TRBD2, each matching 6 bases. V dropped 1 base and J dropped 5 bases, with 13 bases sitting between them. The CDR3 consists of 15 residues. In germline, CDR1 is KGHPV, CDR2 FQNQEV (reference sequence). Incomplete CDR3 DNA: TGTGCCAGCAGTCTGTGGGGGCGGGTAGGAGACACCCAGTAC. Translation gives CASSLWGRVGDTQY. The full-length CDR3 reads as CASSLWGRVGDTQYF.

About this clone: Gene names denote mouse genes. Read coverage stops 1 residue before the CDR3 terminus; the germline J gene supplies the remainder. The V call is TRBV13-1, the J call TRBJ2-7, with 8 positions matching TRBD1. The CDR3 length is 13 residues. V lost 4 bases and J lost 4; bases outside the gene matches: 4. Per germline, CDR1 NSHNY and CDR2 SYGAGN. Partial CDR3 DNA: TGTGCCAGCAGTCAAGACAGGGGTTATGAACAGTAC. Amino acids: CASSQDRGYEQY. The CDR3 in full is CASSQDRGYEQYF.

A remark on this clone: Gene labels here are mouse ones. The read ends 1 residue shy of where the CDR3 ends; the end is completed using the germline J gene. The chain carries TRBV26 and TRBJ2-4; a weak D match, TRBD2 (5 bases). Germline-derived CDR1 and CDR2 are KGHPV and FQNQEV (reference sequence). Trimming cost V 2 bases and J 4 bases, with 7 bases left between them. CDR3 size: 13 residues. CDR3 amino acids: CASSLLGENTLYF. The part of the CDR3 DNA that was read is TGTGCCAGCAGTCTGCTGGGAGAAAACACCTTGTAC.

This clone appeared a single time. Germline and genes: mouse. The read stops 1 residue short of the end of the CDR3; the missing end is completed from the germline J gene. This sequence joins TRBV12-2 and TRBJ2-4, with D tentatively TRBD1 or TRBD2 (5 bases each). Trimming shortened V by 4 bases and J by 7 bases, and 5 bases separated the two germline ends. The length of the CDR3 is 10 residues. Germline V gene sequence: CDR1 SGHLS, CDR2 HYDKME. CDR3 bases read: TGTGCCAGCTCGGGACACACCTTGTAC. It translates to CASSGHTLY. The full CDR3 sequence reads CASSGHTLYF.

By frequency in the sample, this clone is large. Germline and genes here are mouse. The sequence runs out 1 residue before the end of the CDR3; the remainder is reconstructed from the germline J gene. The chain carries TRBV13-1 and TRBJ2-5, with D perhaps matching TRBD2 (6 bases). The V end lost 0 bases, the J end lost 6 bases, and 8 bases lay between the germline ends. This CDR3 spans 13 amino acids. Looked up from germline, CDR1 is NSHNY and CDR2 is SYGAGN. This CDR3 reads CASSDAWGDTQYF. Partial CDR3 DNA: TGTGCCAGCAGTGATGCTTGGGGGGACACCCAGTAC.

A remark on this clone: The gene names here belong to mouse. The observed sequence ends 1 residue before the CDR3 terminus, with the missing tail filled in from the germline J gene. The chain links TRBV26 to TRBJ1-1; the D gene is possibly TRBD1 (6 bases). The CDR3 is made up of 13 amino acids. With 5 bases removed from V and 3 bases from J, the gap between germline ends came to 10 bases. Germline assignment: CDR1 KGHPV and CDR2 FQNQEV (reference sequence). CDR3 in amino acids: CASSTQGDTEVFF. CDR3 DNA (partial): TGTGCCAGCAGTACACAGGGTGACACAGAAGTCTTC.

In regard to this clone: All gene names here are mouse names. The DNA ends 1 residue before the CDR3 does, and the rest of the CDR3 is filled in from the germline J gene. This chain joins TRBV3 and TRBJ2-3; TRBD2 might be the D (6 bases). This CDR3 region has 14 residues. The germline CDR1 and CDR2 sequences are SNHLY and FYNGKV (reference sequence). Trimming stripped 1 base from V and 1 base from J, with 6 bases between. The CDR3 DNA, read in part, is TGTGCCAGCAGCTTAGTGGGGGGTGCAGAAACGCTGTAT. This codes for CASSLVGGAETLY. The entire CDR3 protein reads CASSLVGGAETLYF.

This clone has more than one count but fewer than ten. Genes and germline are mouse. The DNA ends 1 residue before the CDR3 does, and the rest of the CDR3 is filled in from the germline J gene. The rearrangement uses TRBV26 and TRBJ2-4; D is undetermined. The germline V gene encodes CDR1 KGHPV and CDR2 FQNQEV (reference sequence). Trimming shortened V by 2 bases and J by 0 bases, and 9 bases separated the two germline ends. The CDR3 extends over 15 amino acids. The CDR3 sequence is CASSLPPGSQNTLYF. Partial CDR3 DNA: TGTGCCAGCAGTCTGCCCCCAGGTAGTCAAAACACCTTGTAC.

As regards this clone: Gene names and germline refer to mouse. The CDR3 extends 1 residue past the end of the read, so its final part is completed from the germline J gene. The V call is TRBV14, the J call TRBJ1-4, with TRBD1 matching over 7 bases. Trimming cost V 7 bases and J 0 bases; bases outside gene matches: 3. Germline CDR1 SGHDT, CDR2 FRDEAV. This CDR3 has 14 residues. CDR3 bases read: TGTGCCAGCGGGGGACAGTTTTCCAACGAAAGATTATTT. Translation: CASGGQFSNERLF. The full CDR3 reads CASGGQFSNERLFF.